The present TCR beta chain was sequenced within a study of blood T cells in healthy people across ages. Study-level information: Template switching caught about one barcoded beta molecule for each two T cells.

Germline V gene data show CDR1 as SGHTA and CDR2 as FQGTGA. The CDR3 is 15 amino acids. Trimming stripped 6 bases from V and 8 bases from J, with 17 bases between. For the second PCR, which ran for about 6 to 12 cycles, a sample-barcoded 5' primer and a J-beta primer mix were used. Via MiXCR, TCRdb re-called the 5' RACE reads, giving one row per CDR3 protein. The sample includes some 860,000 distinct CDR3 sequences, 56% of them seen just once. The sequence was obtained from a man between 40 and 49 years old in good health. Material: blood. The chain combines TRBV7-3 with TRBJ1-6; D possibly corresponds to TRBD1 (5 bases). The CDR3 DNA reads TGTGCCAGCAGTCCCGACGGGGGATCGGATTCACCCCTCCACTTT. It yields the protein CASSPDGGSDSPLHF. Full variable domain (rest looked up from reference TRBV7-3 and TRBJ1-6): GAGVSQTPSNKVTEKGKYVELRCDPISGHTALYWYRQSLGQGPEFLIYFQGTGAADDSGLPNDRFFAVRPEGSVSTLKIQRTERGDSAVYLCASSPDGGSDSPLHFGNGTRLTVT.